This T cell receptor beta chain was documented in a study of response to subunit inactivated influenza vaccine. Regarding the study as a whole: The authors put forward the suggestion that each seasonal influenza vaccination may bring in only a limited number of new T cells.

As for this clonotype: Its target is unknown.

The CDR3 is made up of 13 amino acids. Germline V gene data show CDR1 as LGHNA and CDR2 as YSLEER. Trimming removed 1 base from V and 7 bases from J, with 10 bases in between. Via MiXCR, TCRdb re-called the RT-PCR reads, giving one row per CDR3 protein. There are approximately 520,000 distinct CDR3 sequences in the sample; 15% to 20% occur only once, and over 2.5% lies in the top ten. The sequence was obtained from a man between 50 and 75 years old who received an inactivated influenza vaccine. The material sequenced was CD4+ T cells sorted from PBMCs, taken roughly 24 months after vaccination. The J gene is TRBJ1-2, the V gene TRBV4-3; D might be TRBD1 (5 bases). Here the CDR3 DNA reads TGCGCCAGCAGCCAAGGTCAGGGTTCTGGCTACACCTTC. This encodes CASSQGQGSGYTF.